This T cell receptor (beta chain) was documented in a study of cytomegalovirus exposure and HLA in healthy donors. PCR was performed using 60 Vbeta and 13 Jbeta primers. Data came from immunoSEQ multiplex PCR; TCRdb stores just in-frame clones and leaves some out. The table has 150,000 or so clones, roughly three quarters seen once. Material: PBMCs. The sequence derives from a woman in her thirties or forties in good health and CMV-seronegative.

DNA of the CDR3: TGTGCCAGCAGCATTCAGGGGGCTGTCGGGGAGCTGTTTTTT. It codes for CASSIQGAVGELFF. The chain has TRBV7-2 and TRBJ2-2; 8 positions agree with TRBD1. CDR3 length: 14 residues. V lost 5 bases, J lost 7 bases, and 6 bases stayed unmatched. From germline, CDR1 is SGHTA and CDR2 FQGNSA.